This T cell receptor beta chain comes out of a study of T cell repertoires in cytomegalovirus infection. Findings of the study overall: Identification of carriers of CMV plus the relevant HLA was performed using cumulative public TCR beta family frequency. Ex vivo, HLA-C-restricted CMV-specific TCR beta clonotypes prevailed over the rest of the response.

Germline lookup yields CDR1 SGHTA and CDR2 FQGTGA. CDR3 length: 18 amino acids. V trimming: 4 bases; J trimming: 0 bases; junction bases outside the gene matches: 6. TCRdb re-called the reads with MiXCR, one entry per CDR3 protein. The table includes some 300,000 distinct CDR3 sequences, approximately 14% detected once. This clonotype was seen more than once but under ten times. The antigen is unknown. This rearrangement joins TRBV7-3 to TRBJ2-1; the match to TRBD2 covers 13 bases. The TCR comes from a human donor in good health (CMV status not recorded). Some clones in this sample may be carry-over from other donors' samples. What was sequenced was PBMCs. CDR3 DNA: TGTGCCAGCAGCTCAACGGGACTAGCGGGGAACTCCTACAATGAGCAGTTCTTC. It yields the protein CASSSTGLAGNSYNEQFF.